This TCR beta chain was documented in a study of T cells in localized non-small cell lung cancer. General study findings and limits: Adjacent lung held a median 57 of the top 100 tumor clones. Increased T cell density in blood showed an association with longer overall survival. Measurement of T cell clonality placed uninvolved adjacent lung highest, above the level in tumor.

Note on this clone: No antigen is known for it.

Measured with immunoSEQ multiplex PCR; TCRdb has only the in-frame clones, and not every one. The sample has 70,000 to 100,000 clones, more than 70% seen once; the top ten hold 8.5% to 10%. Germline CDR1 and CDR2: KGHSH and LQKENI. Losses at the gene ends were 3 bases for V and 0 bases for J; bases not matched to a gene: 6. The CDR3 runs 16 residues. The clonotype originates from a female donor over 55 with stage I lung adenocarcinoma. The gene calls are TRBV18 and TRBJ2-3; 7 nucleotides align to TRBD1. This specimen was peripheral blood, taken before any cancer treatment. CDR3 region: CASSPGQSSSTDTQYF. CDR3 nucleotides: TGTGCCAGCTCACCGGGACAGTCCTCTAGCACAGATACGCAGTATTTT.